Given below is one T cell receptor beta chain in context. Its recognized antigen is unknown. No much larger clone exists at a distance of one base, and base qualities are not known. At diagnosis, tumor, uninvolved tumor-adjacent lung and peripheral blood were collected and then preserved as a mix of FFPE and fresh-frozen material. For TCR repertoire profiling, blood samples were analyzed as peripheral blood mononuclear cells. TCR beta CDR3 regions were sequenced from DNA using the immunoSEQ Assay. The paper's data handling went like this. T cell density was computed as TCR beta template counts normalized to usable DNA estimated by amplifying housekeeping genes. The preseqR package was used to estimate richness by extrapolating to 400,000 templates for PBMC samples and to 120,000 templates for tissue samples. Clonality was defined as one minus Pielou's evenness. Tissue-enriched TCRs were identified through differential abundance testing performed on productive amino-acid clonotypes, with a minimum total count of 5 and an alpha of 0.1. Repertoire overlap between compartments was quantified with the Jaccard Index and Morisita Overlap Index. TCR beta CDR3s were clustered by GLIPH together with public tetramer-defined viral CDR3s, and at least three viral sequences plus V-gene enrichment were required for viral motifs. Held by TCRdb, this immuneACCESS table contains in-frame sequences only and omits some clones. Under half of the omission traces to an unresolved V gene where checked; the cause of the rest is unknown. Clone size and V and J calls were adopted from that table, with D and trimming inferred from the DNA. This sample comprises about 70,000 clones, about 86% of them detected only once. The ten largest make up 21% of the sample.

From the cysteine up to the phenylalanine, the CDR3 has a length of 15 residues. Only the CDR3 portion is preserved as DNA: 45 bases, with reading frame beginning at the first base. Sequences SGHRS (CDR1) and YFSETQ (CDR2) are obtained from the germline V gene. Deletion took 0 bases off V and 9 bases off J, with a span of 13 bases between the germline ends. The record originates from a study of T cells in localized non-small cell lung cancer (TCRdb year 2020). With respect to the entire study: The study examined T cell repertoires in 200 to 250 patients with early-stage NSCLC and compared tumors with uninvolved tumor-adjacent lungs. A mean age of roughly 66 years was recorded for the NSCLC patients, of whom 129 were male and 85 to 110 were female. The cohort was made up of around 250 treatment-naive NSCLC patients whose localized lung tumors had been resected. Here is what the overall study found, with its caveats: Of the top 100 tumor clones, a median of around 57 were detected in paired uninvolved adjacent lung; under 35 were also among that lung's top 100. Because of the exploratory design, TCR variables were selected using unadjusted p-values without false-discovery rate correction. The highest T cell clonality was observed in uninvolved tumor-adjacent lung, where clonality exceeded that of tumor, suggesting that antigenic responses were more focused in uninvolved tumor-adjacent lung. Higher blood T cell density associated with longer overall survival, while higher adjacent-lung clonality associated with shorter survival. Multi-region tumor sequencing was not performed, so intratumor heterogeneity could not be excluded.

The clonotype comes from a male donor older than 55 with stage III squamous cell lung carcinoma. The V and J genes are TRBV5-1 and TRBJ1-6; the D gene identity is not certain. The specimen comprised peripheral blood, sampled before any cancer treatment. The CDR3 reads as follows: CASSLGSGIGSPLHF. The DNA sequence is as follows: TGCGCCAGCAGCTTGGGGTCCGGGATCGGTTCACCCCTCCACTTT.